These 29 T cell receptor beta chains were all obtained from the same sample, sequenced in a study of blood T cells in healthy people across ages. For the second PCR, which ran for about 7 to 11 cycles, a sample-barcoded 5' primer and a J-beta primer mix were used. TCRdb itself ran the 5' RACE reads through MiXCR, one entry per CDR3 protein. The sample contains over a million distinct CDR3 sequences, 42% of which appear only once. The specimen was blood. The receptors originated from a woman between 18 and 29 years old in good health.

There are a few counts of this clonotype. This rearrangement joins TRBV27 to TRBJ2-3; 13 nucleotides line up with TRBD2. Germline assignment: CDR1 MNHEY and CDR2 SMNVEV (reference sequence). This CDR3 contains 17 residues. Trimming took 5 bases from V and 1 from J; bases not matched to a gene: 6. The CDR3: CASSHWTSGGRTDTQYF. The CDR3 bases are TGTGCCAGCAGTCATTGGACTAGCGGGGGACGCACAGATACGCAGTATTTT.

There are a few counts of this clonotype. V is TRBV20-1 and J is TRBJ1-2; D remains unclear. V was pared by 0 bases and J by 7 bases, with 18 bases between. CDR3 length: 15 amino acids. Germline assignment: CDR1 DFQATT and CDR2 SNEGSKA (reference sequence). CDR3 DNA sequence: TGCAGTGCTAGAGATGCGCCGGGAGGGCCCCCTGGCTACACCTTC. Protein product: CSARDAPGGPPGYTF.

The chain carries TRBV7-6 and TRBJ1-3, with 7 bases aligning to TRBD1. The germline V gene encodes CDR1 SGHVS and CDR2 FNYEAQ. The CDR3 consists of 14 residues. Losses at the gene ends were 8 bases for V and 0 bases for J; bases not matched to a gene: 4. This chain's CDR3 is CASATGYSGNTIYF. The CDR3, as DNA: TGTGCCAGCGCGACAGGGTACTCTGGAAACACCATATATTTT.

The chain carries TRBV27 and TRBJ2-5; possible D gene TRBD2, 5 bases. Germline lookup yields CDR1 MNHEY and CDR2 SMNVEV (reference sequence). This CDR3 has 14 amino acids. Trimming stripped 8 bases from V and 1 base from J, with 14 bases between. The CDR3, as DNA: TGTGCCAGCCGACGGGCGGGCCCCCAAGAGACCCAGTACTTC. This encodes CASRRAGPQETQYF.

The chain uses TRBV6-2 or TRBV6-3 and TRBJ2-7; the match to TRBD2 covers 7 bases. Unmatched junction bases numbered 7, after V lost 4 bases and J lost 4 bases. CDR1 and CDR2 from the germline V gene are MNHEY and SVGEGT. CDR3 length: 14 amino acids. CDR3 nucleotides: TGTGCCAGCAGTTGGGCGGGAGAGCGATACGAGCAGTACTTC. Residues: CASSWAGERYEQYF.

This clonotype has a handful of counts. The gene calls are TRBV29-1 and TRBJ2-1, with D tentatively TRBD2 (7 bases). Germline CDR1 is SQVTM and CDR2 is ANQGSEA. This CDR3 spans 13 amino acids. The CDR3 spells CIGEGGSYNEQFF. DNA for the CDR3: TGCATCGGGGAGGGGGGATCCTACAATGAGCAGTTCTTC.

The rearrangement uses TRBV2 and TRBJ2-3, with 8 bases lining up with TRBD2. CDR1 SNHLY and CDR2 FYNNEI come from the germline V gene. The trim removed 7 bases at V and 6 bases at J, leaving 12 bases unmatched. This CDR3 has 15 amino acids. Written as DNA, the CDR3 is TGTGCCAGCATATCGGGGCTAGCGGGCGCCGATACGCAGTATTTT. This sequence encodes CASISGLAGADTQYF. The whole variable domain, filled in from reference TRBV2 and TRBJ2-3, reads EPEVTQTPSHQVTQMGQEVILRCVPISNHLYFYWYRQILGQKVEFLVSFYNNEISEKSEIFDDQFSVERPDGSNFTLKIRSTKLEDSAMYFCASISGLAGADTQYFGPGTRLTVL.

The J gene is TRBJ1-1, the V gene TRBV27; the D gene is possibly TRBD1 (5 bases). The V gene's germline CDR1 is MNHEY and CDR2 SMNVEV (reference sequence). Trimming pared 1 base from V and 4 bases from J, leaving 13 bases between. CDR3 length equals 15 residues. The CDR3 bases are TGTGCCAGCAGTTTATGGTCCGCCCAGGGCACTGAAGCTTTCTTT. It translates to CASSLWSAQGTEAFF.

The J gene is TRBJ2-1, the V gene TRBV10-3; D gene unclear. This CDR3 is 13 amino acids long. Germline CDR1 and CDR2: ENHRY and SYGVKD. V lost 6 bases and J 7 bases, leaving 13 bases between the germline ends. CDR3 sequence (DNA): TGTGCCATCAGCTCCGCCTCTGGGAATGAGCAGTTCTTC. It yields the protein CAISSASGNEQFF.

This clonotype was counted at least ten times. The chain is built from TRBV6-5 and TRBJ2-3; the D is unclear. Per the germline V gene, CDR1 is MNHEY and CDR2 is SVGAGI. This CDR3 is 15 amino acids long. The ends were cut back, 5 bases at V and 4 bases at J, with 16 bases in the middle. The chain's CDR3 is CASSNLGRSADTQYF. The CDR3 nucleotides read TGTGCCAGCAGTAACTTGGGCCGCTCAGCAGATACGCAGTATTTT.

This clonotype came up a few times. The chain couples TRBV5-5 to TRBJ2-7; D is perhaps TRBD2 (5 bases). Germline loops: CDR1 SGHKS, CDR2 YYEKEE (reference sequence). The CDR3 consists of 13 residues. Trimming left V 4 bases short and J 5 bases short, with 13 bases between. CDR3 protein: CASSPQIGDEQYF. CDR3 DNA: TGTGCCAGCAGCCCCCAGATCGGGGACGAGCAGTACTTC.

In regard to this clonotype: Just one base apart from a much larger clone, this may be a read error. This chain links TRBV5-1 with TRBJ2-7, with D unclear. Germline CDR1 reads SGHRS; CDR2 reads YFSETQ. The CDR3 extends over 12 amino acids. The CDR3 region has the DNA TGCGCCGGCAGCCATGAAAACTACGAGCAGTACTTC. Translation gives CAGSHENYEQYF.

The chain recombines TRBV12-3 or TRBV12-4 with TRBJ2-5; D ambiguous. There are 13 residues in the CDR3. Trimming stripped 5 bases from V and 0 bases from J, with 7 bases between. The CDR3, as DNA: TGTGCCAGCAGTGTTTACGACCAAGAGACCCAGTACTTC. Protein product: CASSVYDQETQYF.

The gene calls are TRBV21-1 and TRBJ1-2. TRBV21-1 is noted as a pseudogene. This CDR3 has 11 residues. The chain's CDR3 is CASSKVYGYTF. Here the CDR3 DNA reads TGTGCCAGCAGCAAAGTTTATGGCTACACCTTC.

The rearrangement links TRBV20-1 to TRBJ2-7; D is unclear. Germline V gives CDR1 DFQATT, CDR2 SNEGSKA (reference sequence). The CDR3 totals 13 residues. Trimming shortened V by 1 base and J by 6 bases, and 13 bases separated the two germline ends. Here the CDR3 reads CSARAGERLEQYF. CDR3 DNA: TGCAGTGCTAGAGCTGGAGAACGGCTCGAGCAGTACTTC.

The sample holds many counts of this clonotype. The V gene is TRBV27, the J gene TRBJ2-1; no reliable D call. V dropped 7 bases and J dropped 2 bases, with 3 bases sitting between them. The CDR3 totals 11 residues. Germline lookup yields CDR1 MNHEY and CDR2 SMNVEV (reference sequence). CDR3 coding DNA: TGTGCCAGCACCGCCTACAATGAGCAGTTCTTC. Amino acid sequence: CASTAYNEQFF.

This chain connects TRBV2 to TRBJ2-3, with D maybe TRBD1 (6 bases). This CDR3 is built from 16 residues. V was cut by 5 bases and J by 0 bases, with 15 bases left in between. CDR1 SNHLY and CDR2 FYNNEI come from the germline V gene. CDR3 nucleotide sequence: TGTGCCAGCAGTCATTCAACAGGGTTTAGCACAGATACGCAGTATTTT. It specifies CASSHSTGFSTDTQYF.

The chain links TRBV6-5 to TRBJ2-3; no clear D gene. V lost 2 bases and J lost 5, with 8 bases in between. Germline CDR1 MNHEY, CDR2 SVGAGI. The CDR3 runs to 13 residues. The CDR3 protein is CASSYQSGDTQYF. The CDR3 DNA reads as TGTGCCAGCAGTTACCAGTCGGGAGATACGCAGTATTTT.

The genes are TRBV27 and TRBJ1-2; D is ambiguous. The germline V and J ends were trimmed by 6 bases and 1 base, with 18 bases remaining between them. The length of the CDR3 is 16 residues. Germline CDR1 is MNHEY and CDR2 is SMNVEV (reference sequence). The CDR3 DNA is TGTGCCAGCAGCCCTCTCCGACGGCTCCATAACTATGGCTACACCTTC. This gives the protein CASSPLRRLHNYGYTF.

The chain employs TRBV10-3 and TRBJ2-3; D not certain. Germline CDR1 ENHRY, CDR2 SYGVKD. The V gene lost 4 bases and the J gene lost 2 bases, with 7 bases spanning the gap. This CDR3 has 13 residues. This chain's CDR3 is CAISVTSTDTQYF. The CDR3 DNA reads as TGTGCCATCAGTGTGACTTCCACAGATACGCAGTATTTT.

J is TRBJ2-1 and V is TRBV5-1; D call uncertain. V lost 1 base and J 3 bases, leaving 8 bases between the germline ends. The germline gives CDR1 SGHRS, CDR2 YFSETQ. There are 14 residues in the CDR3. The CDR3 bases are TGCGCCAGCAGCTTGCTTGGGGACTACAATGAGCAGTTCTTC. It translates to CASSLLGDYNEQFF.

The chain links TRBV27 to TRBJ1-6; TRBD1 might be the D (5 bases). V lost 2 bases to trimming and J lost 0 bases, with 23 bases between them. Germline lookup yields CDR1 MNHEY and CDR2 SMNVEV (reference sequence). This CDR3 region has 21 residues. CDR3 DNA sequence: TGTGCCAGCAGTTTAGGATTTTCGACAGCCAACCTGAGCTCCTATAATTCACCCCTCCACTTT. Encoded protein: CASSLGFSTANLSSYNSPLHF.

This clonotype occurred many times. V gene TRBV12-3 or TRBV12-4 combines with J gene TRBJ2-3; D is unresolved. This CDR3 has 14 residues. Trimming shortened V by 3 bases and J by 1 base, and 8 bases separated the two germline ends. CDR3 amino acids: CASSLGVGTDTQYF. Written as DNA, the CDR3 is TGTGCCAGCAGTTTGGGTGTGGGCACAGATACGCAGTATTTT.

V usage is TRBV7-8 and J usage is TRBJ2-2, with D tentatively TRBD2 (6 bases). The V gene lost 6 bases and the J gene lost 8 bases, with 16 bases spanning the gap. This CDR3 region has 14 residues. CDR1 and CDR2 from the germline V gene are SGHVS and FQNEAQ. The CDR3 region has the DNA TGTGCCAGCAGATTCGGGGGTGGGATGGGGGAGCTGTTTTTT. It codes for CASRFGGGMGELFF.

This clonotype has only a few counts. The V and J genes are TRBV5-1 and TRBJ1-1; D gene ambiguous. From germline, CDR1 is SGHRS and CDR2 YFSETQ. The CDR3 runs 15 residues. V lost 0 bases and J 0 bases, leaving 9 bases between the germline ends. The CDR3 sequence is CASSLAGVMNTEAFF. The CDR3 nucleotides are TGCGCCAGCAGCTTGGCTGGGGTGATGAACACTGAAGCTTTCTTT.

This chain connects TRBV7-9 to TRBJ2-1, with 7 bases fitting TRBD2. Germline V gene sequence: CDR1 SEHNR, CDR2 FQNEAQ (reference sequence). The length of the CDR3 is 15 residues. The V and J ends lost 2 bases and 10 bases, in that order; junction bases with no gene match: 11. The CDR3 reads CASSLNSGQAREQFF. The CDR3 nucleotides are TGTGCCAGCAGCTTAAATAGCGGGCAAGCGAGGGAGCAGTTCTTC.

This clonotype was observed a few times. For the CDR3, the DNA is TGTGCCAGCACAACCGGGACTAGCGGAAGCACAGATACGCAGTATTTT. The encoded protein is CASTTGTSGSTDTQYF. The V call is TRBV12-3 or TRBV12-4, the J call TRBJ2-3, with TRBD2 identical over 11 bases. The CDR3 is 16 amino acids. V lost 7 bases to trimming and J lost 0 bases; unmatched junction nucleotides: 6.

V and J are TRBV4-1 and TRBJ2-1; the D gene is possibly TRBD1 (5 bases). V gave up 4 bases and J gave up 6 bases, with 16 bases separating them. Germline V gene sequence: CDR1 MGHRA, CDR2 YSYEKL. The CDR3 is 15 amino acids. The CDR3 spells CASSPLSGAANEQFF. The CDR3 DNA reads as TGCGCCAGCAGCCCCCTATCTGGGGCCGCCAATGAGCAGTTCTTC.

V usage is TRBV27 and J usage is TRBJ2-1, with TRBD2 matching 8 bases. With 2 bases clipped from V and 2 bases from J, the junction kept 8 bases outside the gene matches. The CDR3 covers 17 residues. Germline V gene data show CDR1 as MNHEY and CDR2 as SMNVEV (reference sequence). The CDR3 region has the DNA TGTGCCAGCAGTTTACCGGATTCGGGGGGGCCCTACAATGAGCAGTTCTTC. Protein: CASSLPDSGGPYNEQFF.